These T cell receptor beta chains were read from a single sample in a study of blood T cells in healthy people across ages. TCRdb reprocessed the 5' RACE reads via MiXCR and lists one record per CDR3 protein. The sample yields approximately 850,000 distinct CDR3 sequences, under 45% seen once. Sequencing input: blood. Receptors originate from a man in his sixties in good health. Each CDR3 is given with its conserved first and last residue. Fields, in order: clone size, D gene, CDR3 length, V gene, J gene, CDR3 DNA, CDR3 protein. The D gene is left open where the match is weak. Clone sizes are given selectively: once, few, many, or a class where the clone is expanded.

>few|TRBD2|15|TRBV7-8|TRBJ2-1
TGTGCCAGCAGCCCAAAGCGGGGGTCTTACAATGAGCAGTTCTTC
CASSPKRGSYNEQFF
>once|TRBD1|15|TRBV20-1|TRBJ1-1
TGCAGTGCTAGCTTACAGGGGGCGGCGGACACTGAAGCTTTCTTT
CSASLQGAADTEAFF
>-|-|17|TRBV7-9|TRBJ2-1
TGTGCCAGCAGCTTAACGACAGGGAGGGTCCTTTACAATGAGCAGTTCTTC
CASSLTTGRVLYNEQFF
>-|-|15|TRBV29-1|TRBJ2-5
TGCAGCGTTGCCCCAGGGGTTACGTACCAAGAGACCCAGTACTTC
CSVAPGVTYQETQYF
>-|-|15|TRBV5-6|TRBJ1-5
TGTGCCAGCAGCCTGGGTGTGGGGCAAAATCAGCCCCAGCATTTT
CASSLGVGQNQPQHF
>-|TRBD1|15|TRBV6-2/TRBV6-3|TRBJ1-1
TGTGCCAGCAGTAACTCGGGACAGCCGAACACTGAAGCTTTCTTT
CASSNSGQPNTEAFF
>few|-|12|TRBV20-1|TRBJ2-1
TGCAGTGCTAGTCCTAGCCACAATGAGCAGTTCTTC
CSASPSHNEQFF
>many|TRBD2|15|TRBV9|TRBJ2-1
TGTGCCAGCAGCCCTAGCGGGGGGTCCTACAATGAGCAGTTCTTC
CASSPSGGSYNEQFF
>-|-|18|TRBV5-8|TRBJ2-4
TGTGCCAGCAGCCCGGACAGAAACCCATACCTAGTCAAAAACATTCAGTACTTC
CASSPDRNPYLVKNIQYF
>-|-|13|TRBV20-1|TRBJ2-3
TGCAGTGCCGGACACGAACACACAGATACGCAGTATTTT
CSAGHEHTDTQYF
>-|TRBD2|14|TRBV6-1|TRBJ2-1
TGTGCCATGGGCGGGAGATATGATTTGGATGAGCAGTTCTTC
CAMGGRYDLDEQFF
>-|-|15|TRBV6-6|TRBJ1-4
TGTGCCAGCAGGTCGCCGGGGTCATCTAATGAAAAACTGTTTTTT
CASRSPGSSNEKLFF
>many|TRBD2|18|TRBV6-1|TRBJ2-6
TGTGCCAGCAGCGACATTAGCGGGGGGGCCCGTGGGGCCAACGTCCTGACTTTC
CASSDISGGARGANVLTF
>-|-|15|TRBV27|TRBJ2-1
TGTACCAGCAGAGGGGGTCGAATCTCCTACAATGAGCAGTTCTTC
CTSRGGRISYNEQFF
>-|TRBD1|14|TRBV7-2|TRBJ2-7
TGTGCCAGCAGCCGGGGACAGGGGCTCTACGAGCAGTACTTC
CASSRGQGLYEQYF
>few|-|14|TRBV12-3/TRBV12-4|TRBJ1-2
TGTGCCAGCAGACTCCAGGGAACTAACTATGGCTACACCTTC
CASRLQGTNYGYTF
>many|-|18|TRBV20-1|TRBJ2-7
TGCAGTGCTAGTTTGCGGGACGGCCGAATCCCGAGCTCCTACGAGCAGTACTTC
CSASLRDGRIPSSYEQYF
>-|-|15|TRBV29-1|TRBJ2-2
TGCAGCGGAACGGGCTGGGGAAGGAACACCGGGGAGCTGTTTTTT
CSGTGWGRNTGELFF
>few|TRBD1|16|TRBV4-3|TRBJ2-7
TGCGCCAGCAGCCAAGAGGTAGGGACAGGATCCTACGAGCAGTACTTC
CASSQEVGTGSYEQYF
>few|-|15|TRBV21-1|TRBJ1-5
TGTGCCAGCAGCATACAGGGGGCGAGCAATCAGCCCCAGCATTTT
CASSIQGASNQPQHF
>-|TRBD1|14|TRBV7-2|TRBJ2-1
TGTGCCAGCAGCAAAGTTGACAGGGGCCCTCCACGGTTCTTC
CASSKVDRGPPRFF
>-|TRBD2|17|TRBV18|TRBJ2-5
TGTGCCAGCTCACCCCCGACGTCGGCTAGCGGTCCGGGGACCCAGTACTTC
CASSPPTSASGPGTQYF
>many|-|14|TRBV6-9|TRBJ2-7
TGTGCCAGCAGAACGACGGGGTCGTACTACGAGCAGTACTTC
CASRTTGSYYEQYF
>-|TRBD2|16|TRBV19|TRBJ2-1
TGTGCCAGTAGCTGGACTAGCGGGGGGATAAACAATGAGCAGTTCTTC
CASSWTSGGINNEQFF
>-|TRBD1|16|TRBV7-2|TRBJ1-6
TGTGCCAGCAGCTTACTGACAGGGCTCTCTAATTCACCCCTCCACTTT
CASSLLTGLSNSPLHF
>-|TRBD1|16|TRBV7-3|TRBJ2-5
TGTGCCAGCAGCAATTCCGGGACAGGGGTTTGGGAGACCCAGTACTTC
CASSNSGTGVWETQYF
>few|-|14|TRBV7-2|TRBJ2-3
TGTGCCAGCAGCCCACCGCTGGGCACAGATACGCAGTATTTT
CASSPPLGTDTQYF
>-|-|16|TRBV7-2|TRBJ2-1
TGTGCCAGCAGCACTAGAGCGGACAACTCCTACAATGAGCAGTTCTTC
CASSTRADNSYNEQFF
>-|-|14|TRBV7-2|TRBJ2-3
TGTGCCAGCAGCTTTGAACGGCTGCGAGATACGCAGTATTTT
CASSFERLRDTQYF
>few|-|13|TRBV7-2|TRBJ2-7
TGTGCCAGCAGCGGAAACGTTAACTACGAGCAGTACTTC
CASSGNVNYEQYF
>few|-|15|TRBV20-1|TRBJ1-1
TGCAGTGCTAGAGACCCCTCGGGGTCGAACACTGAAGCTTTCTTT
CSARDPSGSNTEAFF
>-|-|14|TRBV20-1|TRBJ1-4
TGCAGTGCTAGAGATCACAGGACTAATGAAAAACTGTTTTTT
CSARDHRTNEKLFF
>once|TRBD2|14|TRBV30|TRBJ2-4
TGTGCCTGGAGCCACACCGGGACTAGCGGAGAGCAGTACTTC
CAWSHTGTSGEQYF
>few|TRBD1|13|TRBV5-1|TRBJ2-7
TGCGCCAGCAGCCCCGGGACAGGGATCGAGCAGTACTTC
CASSPGTGIEQYF
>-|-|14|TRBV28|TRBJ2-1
TGTGCCAGCAGTGTAACATTTTTCAGCGGTGAGCAGTTCTTC
CASSVTFFSGEQFF
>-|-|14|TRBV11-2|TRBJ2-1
TGTGCCAGCAGCTTAGAGAGCTCCTACAATGAGCAGTTCTTC
CASSLESSYNEQFF
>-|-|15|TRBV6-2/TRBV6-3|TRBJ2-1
TGTGCCAGCAGTTACGGCAGAATCTCCTACAATGAGCAGTTCTTC
CASSYGRISYNEQFF
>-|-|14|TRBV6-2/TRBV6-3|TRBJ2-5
TGTGCCAGCAGTCAAGACAGGTTTGGCGAGACCCAGTACTTC
CASSQDRFGETQYF
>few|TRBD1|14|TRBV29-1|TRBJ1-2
TGCAGCGTTGAAAGAGGGACAGGGGTATATGGCTACACCTTC
CSVERGTGVYGYTF
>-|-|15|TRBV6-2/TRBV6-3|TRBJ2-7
TGTGCCAGCAGTTACGGGGGGACAGCGAACTACGAGCAGTACTTC
CASSYGGTANYEQYF
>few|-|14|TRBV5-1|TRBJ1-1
TGCGCCAGCAGCGTGGCAAGGGCGGGGACTGAAGCTTTCTTT
CASSVARAGTEAFF
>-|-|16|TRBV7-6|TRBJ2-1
TGTGCCAGCAGCTTAGGGCCCGGGGATTCTAGGAATGAGCAGTTCTTC
CASSLGPGDSRNEQFF
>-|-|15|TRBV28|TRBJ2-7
TGTGCCAGCAGTTGTAGGGGCAAGGGCTCCTACGAGCAGTACTTC
CASSCRGKGSYEQYF
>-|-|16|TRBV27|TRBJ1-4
TGTGCCAGCAGTTCGGGGGTGGGTAACAGGGACGAAAAACTGTTTTTT
CASSSGVGNRDEKLFF
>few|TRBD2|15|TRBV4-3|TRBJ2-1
TGCGCCAGCAGTAAATATAGCGGGGAATACAATGAGCAGTTCTTC
CASSKYSGEYNEQFF
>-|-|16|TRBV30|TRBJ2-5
TGTGCCTGGAGTGTACGTCGGACAGCCCAGGCGGGGGAGCAGTACTTC
CAWSVRRTAQAGEQYF
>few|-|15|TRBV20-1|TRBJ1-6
TGCAGTGCCCGTCGGGGGGCGAGACGGGCCTCACCCCTCCACTTT
CSARRGARRASPLHF